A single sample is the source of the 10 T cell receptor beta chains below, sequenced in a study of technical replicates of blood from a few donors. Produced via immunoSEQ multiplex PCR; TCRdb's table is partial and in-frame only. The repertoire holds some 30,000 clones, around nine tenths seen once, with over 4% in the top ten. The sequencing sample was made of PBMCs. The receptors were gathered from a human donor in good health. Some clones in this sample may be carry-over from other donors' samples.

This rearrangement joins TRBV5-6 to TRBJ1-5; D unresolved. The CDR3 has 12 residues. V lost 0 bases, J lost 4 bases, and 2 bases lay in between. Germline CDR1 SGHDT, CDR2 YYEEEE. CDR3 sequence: CASSLANQPQHF. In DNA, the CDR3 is TGTGCCAGCAGCTTGGCGAATCAGCCCCAGCATTTT.

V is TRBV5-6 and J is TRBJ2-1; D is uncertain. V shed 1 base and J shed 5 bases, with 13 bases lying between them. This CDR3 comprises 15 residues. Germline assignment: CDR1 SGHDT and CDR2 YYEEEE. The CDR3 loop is CASSLFPRSDNEQFF. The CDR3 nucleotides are TGTGCCAGCAGCTTGTTTCCGAGAAGCGACAATGAGCAGTTCTTC.

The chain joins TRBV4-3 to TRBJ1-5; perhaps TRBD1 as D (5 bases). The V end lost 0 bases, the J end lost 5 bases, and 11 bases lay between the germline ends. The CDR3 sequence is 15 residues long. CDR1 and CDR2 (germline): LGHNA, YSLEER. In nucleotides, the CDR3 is TGCGCCAGCAGCCAAGAGTGGCGGGGGTATCAGCCCCAGCATTTT. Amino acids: CASSQEWRGYQPQHF.

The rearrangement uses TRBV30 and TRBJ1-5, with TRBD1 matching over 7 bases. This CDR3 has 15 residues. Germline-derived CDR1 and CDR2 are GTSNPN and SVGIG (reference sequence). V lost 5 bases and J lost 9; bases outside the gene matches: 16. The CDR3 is CAWSGAGGDPRPQHF. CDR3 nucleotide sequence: TGTGCCTGGTCTGGGGCAGGGGGAGATCCAAGGCCCCAGCATTTT.

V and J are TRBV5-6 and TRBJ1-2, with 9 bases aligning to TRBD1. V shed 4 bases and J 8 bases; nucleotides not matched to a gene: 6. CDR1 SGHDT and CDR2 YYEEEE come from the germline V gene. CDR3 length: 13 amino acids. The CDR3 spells CASSRDRVRGYTF. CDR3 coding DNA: TGTGCCAGCAGCCGGGACAGGGTAAGAGGCTACACCTTC.

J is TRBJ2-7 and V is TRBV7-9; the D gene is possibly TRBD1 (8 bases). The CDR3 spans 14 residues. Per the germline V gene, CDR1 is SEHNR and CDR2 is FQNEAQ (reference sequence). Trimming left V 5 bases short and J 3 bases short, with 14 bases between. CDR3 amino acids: CASSLSGTGYEQYF. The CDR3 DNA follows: TGTGCCAGCAGCCTGAGCGGGACAGGCTACGAGCAGTACTTC.

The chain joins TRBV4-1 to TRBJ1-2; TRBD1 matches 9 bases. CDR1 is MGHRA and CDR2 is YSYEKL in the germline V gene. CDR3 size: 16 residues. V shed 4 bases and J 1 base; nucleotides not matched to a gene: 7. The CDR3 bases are TGCGCCAGCAGCCGACCAGACAGGGGGGATAACTATGGCTACACCTTC. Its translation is CASSRPDRGDNYGYTF.

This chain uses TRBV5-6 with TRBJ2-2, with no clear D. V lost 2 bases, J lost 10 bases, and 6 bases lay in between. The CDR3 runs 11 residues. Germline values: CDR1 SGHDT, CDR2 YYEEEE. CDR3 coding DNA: TGTGCCAGCAGCTTTCGCGAGGAGCTGTTTTTT. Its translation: CASSFREELFF.

In nucleotides, the CDR3 is TGCAGCGTCGGTGAACAGGGGGAACAGCATTTT. This gives the protein CSVGEQGEQHF. This chain joins TRBV29-1 and TRBJ1-5; 8 nucleotides line up with TRBD1. The V and J ends lost 6 bases and 13 bases, in that order; junction bases with no gene match: 8. The CDR3 sequence is 11 residues long. Germline values: CDR1 SQVTM, CDR2 ANQGSEA.

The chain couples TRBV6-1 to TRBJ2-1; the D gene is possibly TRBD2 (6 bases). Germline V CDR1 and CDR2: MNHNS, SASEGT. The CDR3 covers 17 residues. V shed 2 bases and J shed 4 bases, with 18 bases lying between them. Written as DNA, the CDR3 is TGTGCCAGCAGTGAACCCGCTGGGGGGTCGGTTTACAATGAGCAGTTCTTC. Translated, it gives CASSEPAGGSVYNEQFF.